These 9 T cell receptor beta chains were sequenced from one sample in a study of blood T cell repertoires in COVID-19. Clones were sequenced by immunoSEQ multiplex PCR, and TCRdb holds only the in-frame ones, with some missing. Altogether 200,000 to 300,000 clones are present, about nine tenths being singletons, with the ten largest covering 0.8% to 0.95%. The sample taken for sequencing was peripheral blood. The receptors originated from a man younger than 40 with COVID-19, enrolled during active disease.

This chain links TRBV29-1 with TRBJ2-3, with D hard to call. Germline CDR1 is SQVTM and CDR2 is ANQGSEA. V lost 3 bases and J lost 2, with 9 bases in between. The CDR3 sequence is 13 residues long. As DNA, the CDR3 is TGCAGCGTTGAGGCGGAATACACAGATACGCAGTATTTT. Translating gives CSVEAEYTDTQYF.

The chain recombines TRBV12-3 or TRBV12-4 with TRBJ1-2; TRBD1 aligns across 8 bases. This CDR3 spans 12 amino acids. J was trimmed by 13 bases and V by 5 bases; bases with no gene match: 9. The CDR3 reads CASSLGTGATTF. CDR3 DNA: TGTGCCAGCAGTCTCGGGACAGGCGCCACCACCTTC.

This chain uses TRBV5-1 with TRBJ2-7; 7 nucleotides line up with TRBD1. The V segment lost 4 bases and the J segment 3 bases; nucleotides outside the gene matches: 4. This CDR3 spans 13 amino acids. Germline V lookup: CDR1 SGHRS, CDR2 YFSETQ. This chain's CDR3 is CASSNRDSYEQYF. The CDR3 DNA follows: TGCGCCAGCAGCAACCGGGACAGCTACGAGCAGTACTTC.

This sequence joins TRBV10-3 and TRBJ2-7; TRBD1 is a possible D gene (6 bases). Germline V gene sequence: CDR1 ENHRY, CDR2 SYGVKD. Trimming took off 6 bases at V and 2 bases at J, with 14 bases between the two ends. The CDR3 extends over 14 amino acids. DNA for the CDR3: TGTGCCATCAGCTCACTGGACAGCCCCTACGAGCAGTACTTC. It translates to CAISSLDSPYEQYF.

CDR3 DNA: TGTGCCAGCTCAGCGGGACTGGCAAGCTCCTACGAGCAGTACTTC. Translated, it gives CASSAGLASSYEQYF. The J gene is TRBJ2-7, the V gene TRBV18, with TRBD2 as a possible D gene (6 bases). Per germline, CDR1 KGHSH and CDR2 LQKENI. The length of the CDR3 is 15 residues. Trimming removed 5 bases at V and 0 bases at J, with 14 bases between.

This rearrangement joins TRBV2 to TRBJ1-2; tentatively, D is TRBD1 (6 bases). The germline V and J ends were trimmed by 6 bases and 0 bases, with 11 bases remaining between them. The CDR3 is made up of 14 amino acids. The germline gives CDR1 SNHLY, CDR2 FYNNEI. In DNA form, the CDR3 reads TGTGCCAGCAGCGAACAGGGCCCTAACTATGGCTACACCTTC. Translating gives CASSEQGPNYGYTF.

The J gene is TRBJ1-1, the V gene TRBV6-6; TRBD1 matches at 7 bases. Germline V gene data show CDR1 as MNHNY and CDR2 as SVGAGI (reference sequence). CDR3 length: 13 amino acids. The junction had 7 bases not matched to a gene; V was cut back by 6 bases and J by 6 bases. CDR3 sequence (DNA): TGTGCCAGCAGAGACAGGGTGTGGTCTGAAGCTTTCTTT. It encodes CASRDRVWSEAFF.

This rearrangement joins TRBV11-2 to TRBJ2-7; 9 bases agree with TRBD2. V trimming: 5 bases; J trimming: 4 bases; junction bases outside the gene matches: 9. This CDR3 is built from 15 residues. CDR1 is SGHAT and CDR2 is FQNNGV in the germline V gene. In nucleotides, the CDR3 is TGTGCCAGCAGCGCAAGGGCTAGCGGGGTGTACGAGCAGTACTTC. Protein product: CASSARASGVYEQYF.

The chain combines TRBV5-6 with TRBJ1-5; no reliable D call. CDR1 and CDR2 from the germline V gene are SGHDT and YYEEEE. V lost 4 bases, J lost 3 bases, and 14 bases lay in between. CDR3 length equals 15 residues. CDR3: CASSPGWSHNQPQHF. The CDR3, as DNA: TGTGCCAGCAGCCCGGGTTGGAGCCACAATCAGCCCCAGCATTTT. The full variable domain, completed using reference TRBV5-6 and TRBJ1-5, is DAGVTQSPTHLIKTRGQQVTLRCSPKSGHDTVSWYQQALGQGPQFIFQYYEEEERQRGNFPDRFSGHQFPNYSSELNVNALLLGDSALYLCASSPGWSHNQPQHFGDGTRLSIL.